Shown below are 10 T cell receptor beta chains from a single sample sequenced in a study of CD8 T cells in Susac syndrome. cDNA came from roughly 0.53 to 1 ug RNA primed by random hexamers. MiXCR, run by TCRdb on the immunoSEQ multiplex PCR reads, gives a single entry per CDR3 protein. The table shows some 180,000 distinct CDR3 sequences, with about 94% occurring only once. Sequences were obtained from CD4+ T cells from PBMCs. These receptors all come from a human donor with Susac syndrome.

The chain has TRBV7-3 and TRBJ1-1; D is ambiguous. Germline assignment: CDR1 SGHTA and CDR2 FQGTGA. The CDR3 has 14 amino acids. Trimming removed 2 bases at V and 8 bases at J, with 15 bases between. CDR3: CASSLSPGSDEAFF. For the CDR3, the DNA is TGTGCCAGCAGCTTATCCCCAGGATCAGACGAAGCTTTCTTT.

The CDR3 DNA sequence: TGTGCCAGCAGCTCCACAGGGGGCTTTAGCTACGAGCAGTACTTC. It encodes CASSSTGGFSYEQYF. The chain is built from TRBV7-9 and TRBJ2-7, with 9 bases identical to TRBD1. The CDR3 is 15 amino acids. Trimming at V came to 4 bases and at J to 3 bases, leaving 7 bases not matched to a gene. Germline V gene lookup returns CDR1 SEHNR and CDR2 FQNEAQ (reference sequence).

The CDR3, as DNA: TGCAGCGTTGGACCGGGCATGAACACTGAAGCTTTCTTT. This gives the protein CSVGPGMNTEAFF. The genes are TRBV29-1 and TRBJ1-1; no definite D call. CDR1 and CDR2 from the germline V gene are SQVTM and ANQGSEA. This CDR3 comprises 13 residues. Between the trimmed V and J ends, which lost 4 bases and 0 bases, there was a span of 9 bases.

The chain recombines TRBV7-9 with TRBJ1-1; 11 bases are a match to TRBD1. The germline V gene has CDR1 SEHNR and CDR2 FQNEAQ (reference sequence). The CDR3 extends over 14 amino acids. The V gene end was trimmed by 6 bases and the J gene end by 4 bases; junction bases not matched to a gene: 4. The DNA for the CDR3 is TGTGCCAGCAGTTCCGGGACAGGGGGCACTGAAGCTTTCTTT. Encoded protein: CASSSGTGGTEAFF.

The rearrangement joins TRBV11-2 to TRBJ2-1; no reliable D call. This CDR3 has 12 amino acids. Trimming took 5 bases from V and 10 from J, leaving 12 bases between them. The germline gives CDR1 SGHAT, CDR2 FQNNGV. CDR3 in amino acids: CASSKDPPEQFF. DNA for the CDR3: TGTGCCAGCAGCAAGGACCCGCCCGAGCAGTTCTTC.

The CDR3, as DNA: TGTGCCACCAGCAGAGATCACCGGCCTTCCTACGAGCAGTACTTC. This gives the protein CATSRDHRPSYEQYF. V usage is TRBV15 and J usage is TRBJ2-7; D is unresolved. The CDR3 sequence is 15 residues long. The V gene lost 0 bases and the J gene lost 1 base, with 10 bases spanning the gap. Looked up from germline, CDR1 is LNHNV and CDR2 is YYDKDF (reference sequence).

The chain recombines TRBV20-1 with TRBJ2-1, with D perhaps matching TRBD2 (6 bases). This CDR3 is 15 amino acids long. V lost 5 bases and J 1 base, leaving 15 bases between the germline ends. From germline, CDR1 is DFQATT and CDR2 SNEGSKA (reference sequence). The CDR3 DNA is TGCAGTGCTTCGGACGCGGGATCTTCCTACAATGAGCAGTTCTTC. Amino acid sequence: CSASDAGSSYNEQFF.

This sequence joins TRBV20-1 and TRBJ2-3; TRBD2 agrees at 8 bases. The CDR3 spans 14 residues. The germline V gene has CDR1 DFQATT and CDR2 SNEGSKA (reference sequence). J lost 6 bases, V lost 0 bases, and 5 bases had no gene match. CDR3 sequence: CSAREPGGADTQYF. The CDR3 DNA is TGCAGTGCTAGAGAACCCGGGGGGGCGGATACGCAGTATTTT.

CDR3 loop: CASRPGQGDLNTEAFF. Written as DNA, the CDR3 is TGTGCCAGCAGACCGGGACAGGGGGATCTGAACACTGAAGCTTTCTTT. The chain carries TRBV4-2 and TRBJ1-1; 11 positions agree with TRBD1. This CDR3 spans 16 amino acids. From germline, CDR1 is LGHNA and CDR2 YNFKEQ. Unmatched junction bases numbered 6, after V lost 6 bases and J lost 0 bases.

The CDR3 here is CSVEDLEYGYTF. CDR3 bases: TGCAGCGTTGAAGATCTGGAGTATGGCTACACCTTC. The V gene is TRBV29-1, the J gene TRBJ1-2; unclear D gene. The CDR3 covers 12 residues. V lost 0 bases, J lost 5 bases, and 7 bases lay in between. Germline CDR1 SQVTM, CDR2 ANQGSEA.